This entry describes one TCR beta chain. Its specificity is unknown. Germline V lookup: CDR1 MDHEN, CDR2 SYDVKM. The CDR3 covers 15 residues. V lost 4 bases, J lost 0 bases, and 12 bases lay in between. In the study's own analysis: ImmunoSEQ output held junction-only sequences without quality scores, so filtering differed. Some clones are missing from TCRdb's copy, which holds only in-frame ones; the method was immunoSEQ multiplex PCR. The D gene and trimming were derived from the DNA, and the V and J assignments and clone size from that table. The sample has around 2,000,000 clones, roughly 94% seen once. The data derive from a study of shared clonotypes between healthy human individuals. Study context: The cohort comprised a couple of women and a few men. Their ages spanned 18 to 49 years. Study-wide points: Generation probabilities were higher for clonotypes shared across all four sorted-subset donors than for unshared ones. Incompleteness in sorted-subset sequencing, despite large depth, was shown by rarefaction.

This chain links TRBV28 with TRBJ1-2; D gene uncertain. This TCR was recovered from a young man in good health. Sequencing was carried out using naive CD4+ T cells sorted from blood. The subset is: CD45RA+ positively selected. CDR3 amino acids: CASSWGRQPNYGYTF. The DNA for the CDR3 is TGTGCCAGCAGTTGGGGAAGGCAGCCTAACTATGGCTACACCTTC.